By proportion, the clone carrying this TCR beta chain is medium-sized. What it binds is unknown. The entry originates in a study of immune heterogeneity within non-small cell lung tumors. With 0 bases removed from V and 3 bases from J, the gap between germline ends came to 6 bases. This CDR3 has 13 amino acids. Per the germline V gene, CDR1 is SGDLS and CDR2 is YYNGEE. The template consisted of bulk tumor genomic DNA, with around 600 ng used per sample. Surgical sampling yielded several biopsies per primary tumor (spaced far apart). The cohort was untreated, with newly diagnosed non-small cell lung cancer undergoing curative surgery. Multiplex PCR relied on 32 V and 13 J primers to amplify TCR beta CDR3. TCRdb reanalysed the multiplex PCR reads using MiXCR and keeps one entry per CDR3 protein. The repertoire consists of 13,000 or so distinct CDR3 sequences, with about 23% occurring once and the leading ten covering roughly 12%.

Whole-study results and caveats: Local tumor mutational burden showed a correlation with local T-cell clonality that was moderate but significant (R approximately 0.31).

The origin of this receptor is a man aged 45-65 years with non-small cell lung cancer. Sequences were obtained from lung tumor tissue. The chain recombines TRBV9 with TRBJ1-2; D not resolved. Here the CDR3 reads CASSVGTDYGYTF. CDR3 coding DNA: TGTGCCAGCAGCGTAGGTACGGACTATGGCTACACCTTC.